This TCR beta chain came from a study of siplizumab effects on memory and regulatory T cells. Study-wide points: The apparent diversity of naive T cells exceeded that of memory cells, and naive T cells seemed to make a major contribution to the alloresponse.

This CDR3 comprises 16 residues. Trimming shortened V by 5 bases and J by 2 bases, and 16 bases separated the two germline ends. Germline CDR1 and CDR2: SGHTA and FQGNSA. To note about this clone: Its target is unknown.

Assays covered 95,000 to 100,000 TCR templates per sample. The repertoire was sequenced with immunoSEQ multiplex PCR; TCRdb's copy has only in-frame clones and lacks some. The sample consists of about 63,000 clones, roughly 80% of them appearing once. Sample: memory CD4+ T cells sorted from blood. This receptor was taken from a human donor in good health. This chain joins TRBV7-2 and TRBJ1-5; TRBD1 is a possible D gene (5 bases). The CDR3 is CASSPRQIGGNQPQHF. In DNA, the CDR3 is TGTGCCAGCAGCCCCCGACAAATAGGGGGCAATCAGCCCCAGCATTTT.